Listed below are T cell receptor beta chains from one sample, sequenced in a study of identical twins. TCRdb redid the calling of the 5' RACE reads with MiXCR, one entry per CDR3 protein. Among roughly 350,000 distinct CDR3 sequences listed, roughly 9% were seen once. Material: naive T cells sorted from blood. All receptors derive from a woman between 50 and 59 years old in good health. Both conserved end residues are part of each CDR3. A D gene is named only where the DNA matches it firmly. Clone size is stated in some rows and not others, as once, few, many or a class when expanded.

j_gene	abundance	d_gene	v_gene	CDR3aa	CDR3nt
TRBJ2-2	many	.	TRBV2	CASRRGSDTGELFF	TGTGCCAGCAGGCGGGGTAGCGACACCGGGGAGCTGTTTTTT
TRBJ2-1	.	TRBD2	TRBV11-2	CASSLNLAGGYNEQFF	TGTGCCAGCAGCTTAAATCTAGCGGGAGGTTACAATGAGCAGTTCTTC
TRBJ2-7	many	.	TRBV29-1	CSVEDQGQGGYEQYF	TGCAGCGTTGAAGATCAGGGGCAGGGGGGCTACGAGCAGTACTTC
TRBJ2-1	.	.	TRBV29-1	CSVDGGMWHNEQFF	TGCAGCGTTGACGGGGGCATGTGGCACAATGAGCAGTTCTTC
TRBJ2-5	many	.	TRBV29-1	CSVVATGETQYF	TGCAGCGTTGTAGCAACTGGAGAGACCCAGTACTTC
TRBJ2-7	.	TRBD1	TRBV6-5	CASGGGGQGNRYEQYF	TGTGCCAGCGGAGGAGGGGGACAGGGAAATCGCTACGAGCAGTACTTC
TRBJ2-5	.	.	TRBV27	CASSLYVSETQYF	TGTGCCAGCAGTTTATATGTGTCAGAGACCCAGTACTTC
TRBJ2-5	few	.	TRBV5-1	CASSLVRDRSQYF	TGCGCCAGCAGCTTGGTTCGGGACCGCTCCCAGTACTTC
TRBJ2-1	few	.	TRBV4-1	CASSQAGGSNEQFF	TGCGCCAGCAGCCAGGCCGGAGGGAGCAATGAGCAGTTCTTC
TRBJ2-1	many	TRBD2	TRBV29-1	CSVEGGSGRAGNEQFF	TGCAGCGTTGAAGGTGGTAGCGGGAGGGCGGGGAATGAGCAGTTCTTC
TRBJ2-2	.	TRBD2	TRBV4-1	CASSQVFKREATNTGELFF	TGCGCCAGCAGCCAAGTTTTCAAGCGGGAGGCGACGAACACCGGGGAGCTGTTTTTT
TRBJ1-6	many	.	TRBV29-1	CSVGTGTRNSPLHF	TGCAGCGTTGGGACCGGGACGCGGAATTCACCCCTCCACTTT
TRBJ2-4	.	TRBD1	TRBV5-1	CASRTGDGIQYF	TGCGCCAGCAGGACAGGGGATGGGATTCAGTACTTC
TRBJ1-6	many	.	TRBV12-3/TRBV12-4	CASSLSRVSPPLHF	TGTGCCAGCAGTTTGTCCAGGGTATCTCCACCCCTCCACTTT
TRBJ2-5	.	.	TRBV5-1	CASSLAPWEETQYF	TGCGCCAGCAGCTTGGCCCCTTGGGAAGAGACCCAGTACTTC
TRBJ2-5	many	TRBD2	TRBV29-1	CSVALAVGEYF	TGCAGCGTTGCACTAGCGGTGGGAGAGTACTTC
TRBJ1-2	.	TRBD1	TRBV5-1	CASSLGTGSGYTF	TGCGCCAGCAGCTTGGGGACAGGGAGTGGCTACACCTTC
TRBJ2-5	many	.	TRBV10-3	CAISAEKQETQYF	TGTGCCATCAGTGCCGAAAAGCAAGAGACCCAGTACTTC
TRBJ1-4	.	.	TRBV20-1	CAHAGTHGGEGEKLFF	TGCGCGCATGCCGGGACGCACGGTGGAGAAGGTGAAAAACTGTTTTTT
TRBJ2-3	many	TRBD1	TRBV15	CATRLDRTSTDTQYF	TGTGCCACCAGGCTGGACAGGACTAGCACAGATACGCAGTATTTT
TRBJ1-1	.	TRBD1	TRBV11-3	CASSSRQGADGAFF	TGTGCCAGCAGCTCTAGACAGGGGGCCGATGGGGCTTTCTTT
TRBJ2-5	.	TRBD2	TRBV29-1	CSARTSGGVGKTQYF	TGCAGCGCCAGGACTAGCGGAGGGGTTGGGAAGACCCAGTACTTC
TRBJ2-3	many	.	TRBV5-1	CASSPPGLGTDTQYF	TGCGCCAGCAGCCCCCCGGGTCTAGGCACAGATACGCAGTATTTT
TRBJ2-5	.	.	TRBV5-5	CASSLGWTSQGETQYF	TGTGCCAGCAGCTTGGGATGGACTAGTCAGGGGGAGACCCAGTACTTC
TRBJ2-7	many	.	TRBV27	CASSLYYAYEQYF	TGTGCCAGCAGTCTCTATTACGCCTACGAGCAGTACTTC
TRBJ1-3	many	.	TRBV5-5	CASRIEHHSGNTIYF	TGTGCCAGCAGAATTGAACACCACTCTGGAAACACCATATATTTT
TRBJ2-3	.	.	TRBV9	CAGGADTQYF	TGTGCCGGAGGGGCAGATACGCAGTATTTT
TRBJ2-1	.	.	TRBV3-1	CASSYTRGTGEEQFF	TGTGCCAGCAGCTATACCAGGGGTACGGGAGAAGAGCAGTTCTTC
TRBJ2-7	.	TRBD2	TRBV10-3	CAIRGLAGDDQYF	TGTGCCATCAGGGGACTAGCGGGAGACGACCAGTACTTC